Listed below are T cell receptor beta chains from one sample, sequenced in a study of cytomegalovirus exposure and HLA in healthy donors. Measured with immunoSEQ multiplex PCR; TCRdb has only the in-frame clones, and not every one. The sample has roughly 90,000 clones, 70% to 85% seen once. The specimen was PBMCs. The source is a man between 25 and 39 years old in good health and CMV-seropositive. CDR3s include the opening cysteine and the closing phenylalanine or tryptophan. The D gene is left open where the match is weak. Some rows have no size entry. The others give once, few or many, or a class for an expanded clone.

clone_size	v_call	cdr3_length	j_call	d_call	cdr3_nt	cdr3_aa
.	TRBV6-6	15	TRBJ1-5	.	TGTGCCAGCAGCCAGTCCAGGGAAGGTTATCAGCCCCAGCATTTT	CASSQSREGYQPQHF
few	TRBV4-3	15	TRBJ1-1	TRBD1	TGCGCCAGCAGCCAGGAGACAGGGGGGGGAACTGAAGCTTTCTTT	CASSQETGGGTEAFF
.	TRBV21-1	14	TRBJ1-2	.	TGTGCCAGCAGCAAAGAGGTCGGGGGATGTGGCTACACCTTC	CASSKEVGGCGYTF
.	TRBV5-5	13	TRBJ1-1	.	TGTGCCAGCAGCTTGACAGGGAAAACTGAAGCTTTCTTT	CASSLTGKTEAFF
.	TRBV6-5	15	TRBJ1-1	.	TGTGCCAGCAGTTACTCGAACAGGGAGAACACTGAAGCTTTCTTT	CASSYSNRENTEAFF
.	TRBV9	15	TRBJ1-5	.	TGTGCCAGCAGCCTAACGGGGGGGGTGGATCAGCCCCAGCATTTT	CASSLTGGVDQPQHF
.	TRBV28	16	TRBJ1-5	.	TGTGCCAGCACTTCGGGGGGGGGAGGGACCGGTCAGCCCCAGCATTTT	CASTSGGGGTGQPQHF
once	TRBV9	13	TRBJ1-2	.	TGTGCCAGCAGCCCACCGGACAGCTATGGCTACACCTTC	CASSPPDSYGYTF
.	TRBV7-6	12	TRBJ2-5	.	TGTGCCAGCAGCATTAGTCAAGAGACCCAGTACTTC	CASSISQETQYF
once	TRBV4-3	16	TRBJ2-7	TRBD2	TGCGCCAGCAGCCATTCTATCGCTAGCGGGAGTTACGAGCAGTACTTC	CASSHSIASGSYEQYF
.	TRBV5-4	14	TRBJ2-5	TRBD1	TGTGCCAGCAGATCTGACAGGGGTTCGGGGACCCAGTACTTC	CASRSDRGSGTQYF
few	TRBV2	12	TRBJ2-3	.	TGTGCCAGCAGTAAGTTGGGACTCTGGGAGTATTTT	CASSKLGLWEYF
.	TRBV18	15	TRBJ1-5	TRBD1	TGTGCCAGCTCACCTGGGACAGGGGGCTTTCAGCCCCAGCATTTT	CASSPGTGGFQPQHF
few	TRBV27	14	TRBJ2-7	.	TGTGCCAGCAGCTTGGTCGGGGGAGCCTACGAGCAGTACTTC	CASSLVGGAYEQYF
.	TRBV18	14	TRBJ1-1	.	TGTGCCAGCTCACCGGGACACCCGAACACTGAAGCTTTCTTT	CASSPGHPNTEAFF
once	TRBV18	17	TRBJ1-5	.	TGTGCCAGCTCACCACCTACGGGGGGAAACCTCAATCAGCCCCAGCATTTT	CASSPPTGGNLNQPQHF
.	TRBV7-2	15	TRBJ2-1	TRBD1	TGTGCCAGCAGCCCGTCCCGGGACAGGTTAGGTGAGCAGTTCTTC	CASSPSRDRLGEQFF
.	TRBV18	13	TRBJ1-1	.	TGTGCCAGCTCCCCACAGGAGGGAACTGAAGCTTTCTTT	CASSPQEGTEAFF